The present TCR beta chain was sequenced within a study of blood T cells in healthy people across ages. The germline V gene encodes CDR1 MNHEY and CDR2 SVGEGT. The CDR3 loop spans 18 amino acids. Trimming cost V 5 bases and J 1 base; bases outside gene matches: 9. This clonotype occurred a few times. Together with a sample-barcoded 5' primer, a J-beta primer mix was included in a second PCR lasting about 6 to 11 cycles. TCRdb re-analysed the 5' RACE reads in MiXCR, keeping a single row per CDR3 protein. The sample records some 1.7 million distinct CDR3 sequences, 28% being singletons. The gene calls are TRBV6-2 or TRBV6-3 and TRBJ2-6; 9 bases are a match to TRBD1. The TCR was taken from a woman in her 30s in good health. Sample: blood. The CDR3 reads CASSPHGTGSSGANVLTF. In DNA form, the CDR3 reads TGTGCCAGCAGTCCCCACGGGACAGGGAGTTCTGGGGCCAACGTCCTGACTTTC.